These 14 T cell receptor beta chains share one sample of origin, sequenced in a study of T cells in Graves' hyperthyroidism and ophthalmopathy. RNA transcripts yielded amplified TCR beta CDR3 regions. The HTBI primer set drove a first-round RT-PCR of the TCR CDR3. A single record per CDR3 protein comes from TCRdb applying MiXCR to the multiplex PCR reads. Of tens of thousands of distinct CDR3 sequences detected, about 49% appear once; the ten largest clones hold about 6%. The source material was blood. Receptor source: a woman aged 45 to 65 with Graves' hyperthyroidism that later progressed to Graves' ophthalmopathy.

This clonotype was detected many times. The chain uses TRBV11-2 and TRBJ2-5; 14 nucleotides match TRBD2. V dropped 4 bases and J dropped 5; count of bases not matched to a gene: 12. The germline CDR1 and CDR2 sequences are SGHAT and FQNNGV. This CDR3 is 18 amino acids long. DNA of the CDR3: TGTGCCAGCAGCTCCCTCCTGGGACTAGCGGGAGTCGGTGAGACCCAGTACTTC. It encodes CASSSLLGLAGVGETQYF.

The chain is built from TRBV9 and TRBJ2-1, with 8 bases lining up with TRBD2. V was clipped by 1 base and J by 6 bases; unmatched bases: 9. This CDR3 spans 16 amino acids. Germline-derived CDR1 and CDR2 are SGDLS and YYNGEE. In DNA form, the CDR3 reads TGTGCCAGCAGCGTACCGGGACTAGGTCACTTCAATGAGCAGTTCTTC. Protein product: CASSVPGLGHFNEQFF. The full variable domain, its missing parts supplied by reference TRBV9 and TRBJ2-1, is DSGVTQTPKHLITATGQRVTLRCSPRSGDLSVYWYQQSLDQGLQFLIQYYNGEERAKGNILERFSAQQFPDLHSELNLSSLELGDSALYFCASSVPGLGHFNEQFFGPGTRLTVL.

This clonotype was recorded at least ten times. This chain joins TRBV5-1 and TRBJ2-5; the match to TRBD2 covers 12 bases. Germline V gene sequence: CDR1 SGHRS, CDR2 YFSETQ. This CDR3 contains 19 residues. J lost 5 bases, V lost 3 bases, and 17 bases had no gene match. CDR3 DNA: TGCGCCAGCAGCTCTGGACGAAGACCTAGCGGGAGGGCCATCGAGACCCAGTACTTC. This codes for CASSSGRRPSGRAIETQYF.

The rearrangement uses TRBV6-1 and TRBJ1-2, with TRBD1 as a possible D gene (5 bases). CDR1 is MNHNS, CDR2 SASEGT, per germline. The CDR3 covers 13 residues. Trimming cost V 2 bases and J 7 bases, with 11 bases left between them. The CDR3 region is CASSEPPGGGYTF. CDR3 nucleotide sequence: TGTGCCAGCAGTGAACCCCCCGGGGGTGGCTACACCTTC.

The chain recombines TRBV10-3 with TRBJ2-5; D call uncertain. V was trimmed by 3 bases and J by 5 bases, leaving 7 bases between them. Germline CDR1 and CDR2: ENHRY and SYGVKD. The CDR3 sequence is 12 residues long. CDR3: CAISDVGETQYF. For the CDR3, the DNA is TGTGCCATCAGTGACGTGGGTGAGACCCAGTACTTC.

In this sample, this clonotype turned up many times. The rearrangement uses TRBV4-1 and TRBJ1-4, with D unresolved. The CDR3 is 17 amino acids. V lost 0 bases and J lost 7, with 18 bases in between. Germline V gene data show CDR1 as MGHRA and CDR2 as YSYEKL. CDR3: CASSQEPQQVLGEKLFF. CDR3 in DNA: TGCGCCAGCAGCCAAGAGCCACAGCAAGTCCTAGGTGAAAAACTGTTTTTT.

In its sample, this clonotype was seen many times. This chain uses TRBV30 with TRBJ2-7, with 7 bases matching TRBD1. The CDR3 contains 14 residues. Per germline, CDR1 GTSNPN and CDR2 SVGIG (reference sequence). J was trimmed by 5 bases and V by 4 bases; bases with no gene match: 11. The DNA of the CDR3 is TGTGCCTGGACCGCCGGGACAGTTGGCAACGAGCAGTACTTC. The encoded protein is CAWTAGTVGNEQYF.

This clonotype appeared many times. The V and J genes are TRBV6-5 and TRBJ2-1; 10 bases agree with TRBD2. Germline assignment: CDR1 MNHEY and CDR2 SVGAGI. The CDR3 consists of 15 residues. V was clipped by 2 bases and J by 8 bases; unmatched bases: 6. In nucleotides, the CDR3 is TGTGCCAGCAGTTACCAGGCTAGCGGGAGTGATGAGCAGTTCTTC. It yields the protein CASSYQASGSDEQFF.

Here the CDR3 reads CASSLSGGAWIAEAFF. CDR3 nucleotide sequence: TGTGCCAGCAGCTTATCAGGGGGCGCATGGATCGCTGAAGCTTTCTTT. This chain connects TRBV7-3 to TRBJ1-1; 8 bases are a match to TRBD1. CDR3 length: 16 amino acids. Germline loops: CDR1 SGHTA, CDR2 FQGTGA. J was trimmed by 6 bases and V by 2 bases; bases with no gene match: 11.

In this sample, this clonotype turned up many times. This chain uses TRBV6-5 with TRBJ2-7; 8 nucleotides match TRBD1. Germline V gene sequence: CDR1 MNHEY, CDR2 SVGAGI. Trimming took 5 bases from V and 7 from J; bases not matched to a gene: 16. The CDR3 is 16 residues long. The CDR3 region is CASSPETGAPTREQYF. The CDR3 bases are TGTGCCAGCAGTCCCGAGACAGGGGCCCCCACCCGGGAGCAGTACTTC.

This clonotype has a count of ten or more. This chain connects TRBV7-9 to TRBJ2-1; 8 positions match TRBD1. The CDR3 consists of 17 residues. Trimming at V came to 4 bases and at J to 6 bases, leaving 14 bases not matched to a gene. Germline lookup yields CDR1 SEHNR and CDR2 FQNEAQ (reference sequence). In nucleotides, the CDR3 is TGTGCCAGCAGCTCCGGGACAGGTGGTGGTTTTAGCAATGAGCAGTTCTTC. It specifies CASSSGTGGGFSNEQFF.

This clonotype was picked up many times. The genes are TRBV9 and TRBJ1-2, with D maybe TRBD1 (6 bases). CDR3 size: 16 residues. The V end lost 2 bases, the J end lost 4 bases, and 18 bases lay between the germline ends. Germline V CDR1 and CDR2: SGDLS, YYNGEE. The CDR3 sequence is CASSVGRSGGFYGYTF. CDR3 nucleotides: TGTGCCAGCAGCGTCGGTCGTTCGGGGGGCTTCTATGGCTACACCTTC.

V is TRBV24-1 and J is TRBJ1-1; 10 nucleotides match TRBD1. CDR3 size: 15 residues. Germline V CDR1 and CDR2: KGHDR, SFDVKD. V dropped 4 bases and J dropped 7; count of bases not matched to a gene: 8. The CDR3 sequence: CATSEPDRGLGEAFF. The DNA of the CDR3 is TGTGCCACCAGTGAGCCTGACAGGGGGCTTGGTGAAGCTTTCTTT.

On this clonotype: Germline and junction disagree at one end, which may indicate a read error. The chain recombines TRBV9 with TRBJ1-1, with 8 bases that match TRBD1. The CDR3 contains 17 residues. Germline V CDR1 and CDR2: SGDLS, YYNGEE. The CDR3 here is CASSAQGAGPVNTEAFF. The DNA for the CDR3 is TGTGCCAGCAGCGCGCAGGGGGCAGGGCCAGTGAACACTGAGGCTTTCTTT.